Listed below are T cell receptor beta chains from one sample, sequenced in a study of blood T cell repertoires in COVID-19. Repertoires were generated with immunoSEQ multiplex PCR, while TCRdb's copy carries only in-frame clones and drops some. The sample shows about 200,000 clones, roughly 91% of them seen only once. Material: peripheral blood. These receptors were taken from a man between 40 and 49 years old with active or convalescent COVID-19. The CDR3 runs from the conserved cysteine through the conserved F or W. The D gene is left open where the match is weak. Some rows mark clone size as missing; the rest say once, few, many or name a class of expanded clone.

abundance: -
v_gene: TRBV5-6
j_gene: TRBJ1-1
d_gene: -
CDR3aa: CASSAGAVPNTEAFF
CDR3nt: TGTGCCAGCAGCGCGGGGGCAGTGCCGAACACTGAAGCTTTCTTT

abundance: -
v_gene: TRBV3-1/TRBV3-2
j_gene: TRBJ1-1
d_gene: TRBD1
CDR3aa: CASSGTGGSSTEAFF
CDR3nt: TGTGCCAGCAGCGGGACAGGGGGCTCCAGCACTGAAGCTTTCTTT

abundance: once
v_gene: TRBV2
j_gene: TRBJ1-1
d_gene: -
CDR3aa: CASSGDDRSRAFF
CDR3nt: TGTGCCAGCAGTGGAGACGACAGGTCCAGAGCTTTCTTT

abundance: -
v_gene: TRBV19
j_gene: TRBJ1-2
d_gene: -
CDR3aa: CASSSRVRGTQPNYGYTF
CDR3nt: TGTGCCAGTAGTTCTCGCGTAAGGGGGACACAACCTAACTATGGCTACACCTTC

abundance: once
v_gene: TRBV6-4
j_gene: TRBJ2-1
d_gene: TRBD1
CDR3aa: CASSSTGDGEQFF
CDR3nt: TGTGCCAGCAGTTCGACAGGGGATGGCGAGCAGTTCTTC

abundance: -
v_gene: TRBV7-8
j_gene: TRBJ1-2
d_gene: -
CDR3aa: CASSLLVGYGYTF
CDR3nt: TGTGCCAGCAGCTTACTCGTCGGCTATGGCTACACCTTC

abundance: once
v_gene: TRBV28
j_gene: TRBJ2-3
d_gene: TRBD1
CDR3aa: CASSPGGQGTDTQYF
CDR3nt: TGTGCCAGCAGTCCAGGGGGACAGGGGACAGATACGCAGTATTTT

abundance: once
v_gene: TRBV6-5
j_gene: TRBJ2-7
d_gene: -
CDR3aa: CASSTELSSYEQYF
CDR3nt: TGTGCCAGCAGTACCGAACTGAGCTCCTACGAGCAGTACTTC

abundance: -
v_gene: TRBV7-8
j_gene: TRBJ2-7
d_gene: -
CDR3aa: CASSRSGDNYEQYF
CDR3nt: TGTGCCAGCAGCCGGAGCGGGGACAACTACGAGCAGTACTTC

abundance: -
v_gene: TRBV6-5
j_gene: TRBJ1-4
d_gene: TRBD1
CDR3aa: CASRPGTGGGKLFF
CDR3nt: TGTGCCAGCAGACCCGGGACAGGGGGCGGAAAACTGTTTTTT

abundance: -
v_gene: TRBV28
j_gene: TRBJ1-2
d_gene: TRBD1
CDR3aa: CASRPGTGGFGYTF
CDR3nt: TGTGCCAGCAGACCCGGGACAGGGGGCTTTGGCTACACCTTC

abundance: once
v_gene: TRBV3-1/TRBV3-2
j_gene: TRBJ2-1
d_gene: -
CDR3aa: CASSHRDTYNEQFF
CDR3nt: TGTGCCAGCAGCCACCGGGACACCTACAATGAGCAGTTCTTC

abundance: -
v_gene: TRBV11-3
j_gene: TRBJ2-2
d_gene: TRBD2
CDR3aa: CASSLVSGSVSGELFF
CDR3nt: TGTGCCAGCAGCTTAGTTAGCGGGAGTGTGTCTGGGGAGCTGTTTTTT

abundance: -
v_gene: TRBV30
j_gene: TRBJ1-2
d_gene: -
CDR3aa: CAWARRGLGGYTF
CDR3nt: TGTGCCTGGGCCAGACGGGGTTTAGGTGGCTACACCTTC

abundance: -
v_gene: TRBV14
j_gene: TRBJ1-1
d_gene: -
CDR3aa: CASSREAGLMNTEAFF
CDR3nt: TGTGCCAGCAGCCGTGAGGCGGGACTTATGAACACTGAAGCTTTCTTT

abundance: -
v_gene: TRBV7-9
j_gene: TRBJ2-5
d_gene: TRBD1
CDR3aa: CASSLALGQGLETQYF
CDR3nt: TGTGCCAGCAGCTTAGCGCTTGGACAGGGGTTAGAGACCCAGTACTTC

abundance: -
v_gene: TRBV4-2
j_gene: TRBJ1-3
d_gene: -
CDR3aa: CASSQDHGSGNTIYF
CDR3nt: TGTGCCAGCAGCCAAGATCACGGCTCTGGAAACACCATATATTTT

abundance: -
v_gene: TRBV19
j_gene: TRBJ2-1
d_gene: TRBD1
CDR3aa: CASSPDRGASYNEQFF
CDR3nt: TGTGCCAGTAGCCCCGACAGGGGCGCGTCCTACAATGAGCAGTTCTTC

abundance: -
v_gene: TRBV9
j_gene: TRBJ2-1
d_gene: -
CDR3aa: CASSVGTIAVEQFF
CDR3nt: TGTGCCAGCAGCGTAGGAACAATTGCGGTTGAGCAGTTCTTC

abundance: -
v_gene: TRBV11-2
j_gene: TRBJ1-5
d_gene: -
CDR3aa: CASSLFNNQPQHF
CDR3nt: TGTGCCAGCAGCTTATTTAACAATCAGCCCCAGCATTTT

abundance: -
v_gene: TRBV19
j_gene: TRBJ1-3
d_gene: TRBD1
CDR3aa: CASSWDRGSIYF
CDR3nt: TGTGCCAGTAGTTGGGACAGGGGGTCCATATATTTT

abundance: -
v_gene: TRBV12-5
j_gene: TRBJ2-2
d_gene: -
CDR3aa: CASGLGQGSGRTGELFF
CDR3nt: TGTGCTAGTGGTTTGGGGCAGGGATCGGGGAGGACCGGGGAGCTGTTTTTT

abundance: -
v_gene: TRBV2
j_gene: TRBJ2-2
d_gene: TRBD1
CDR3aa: CASSRDRANTGELFF
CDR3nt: TGTGCCAGCAGCCGGGACAGGGCGAACACCGGGGAGCTGTTTTTT

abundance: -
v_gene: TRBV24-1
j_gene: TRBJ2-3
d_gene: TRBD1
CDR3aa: CATSPGQGRSGTQYF
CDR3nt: TGTGCCACCAGCCCGGGACAGGGACGTTCGGGTACGCAGTATTTT

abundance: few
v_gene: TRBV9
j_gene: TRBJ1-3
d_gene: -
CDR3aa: CASSVGVRELGSGNTIYF
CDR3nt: TGTGCCAGCAGCGTAGGTGTCAGAGAACTAGGGTCTGGAAACACCATATATTTT

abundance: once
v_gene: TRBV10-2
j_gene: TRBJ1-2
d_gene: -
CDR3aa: CASSENGNYGYTF
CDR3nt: TGCGCCAGCAGTGAAAACGGGAACTATGGCTACACCTTC

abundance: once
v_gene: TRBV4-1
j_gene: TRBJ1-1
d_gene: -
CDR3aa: CASSQEQNTEAFF
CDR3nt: TGCGCCAGCAGCCAAGAACAGAACACTGAAGCTTTCTTT

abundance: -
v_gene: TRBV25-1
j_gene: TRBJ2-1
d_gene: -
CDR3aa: CASSDDISSYNEQFF
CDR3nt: TGTGCCAGCAGTGACGACATCAGCTCCTACAATGAGCAGTTCTTC

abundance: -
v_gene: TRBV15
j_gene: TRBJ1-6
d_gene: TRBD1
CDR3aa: CATSSPGGRGRWDSPLHF
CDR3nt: TGTGCCACCAGCAGCCCTGGGGGTAGGGGGCGATGGGACTCACCCCTCCACTTT

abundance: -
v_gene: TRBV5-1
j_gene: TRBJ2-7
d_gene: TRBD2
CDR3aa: CASSLVTSGNSYEQYF
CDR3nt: TGCGCCAGCAGCTTGGTAACTAGCGGAAACTCCTACGAGCAGTACTTC

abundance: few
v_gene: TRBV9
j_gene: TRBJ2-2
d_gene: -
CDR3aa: CASSVSPGTPNTGELFF
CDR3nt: TGTGCCAGCAGCGTTTCGCCCGGGACACCAAACACCGGGGAGCTGTTTTTT

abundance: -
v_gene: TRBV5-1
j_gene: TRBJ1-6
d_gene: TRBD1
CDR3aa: CASSFTGESSPLHF
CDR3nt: TGCGCCAGCAGCTTTACAGGGGAGAGTTCACCCCTCCACTTT

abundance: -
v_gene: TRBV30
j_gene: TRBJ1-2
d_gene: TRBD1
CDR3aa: CAWNSQGMNGYTF
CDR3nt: TGTGCCTGGAACTCACAGGGGATGAATGGCTACACCTTC

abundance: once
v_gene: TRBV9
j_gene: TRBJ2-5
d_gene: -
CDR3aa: CASSVSPVQETQYF
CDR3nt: TGTGCCAGCAGCGTTTCGCCGGTCCAAGAGACCCAGTACTTC

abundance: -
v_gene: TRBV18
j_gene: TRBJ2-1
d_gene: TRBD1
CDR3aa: CASSPPVGQGGNEQFF
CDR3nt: TGTGCCAGCTCACCACCCGTTGGACAGGGGGGGAATGAGCAGTTCTTC

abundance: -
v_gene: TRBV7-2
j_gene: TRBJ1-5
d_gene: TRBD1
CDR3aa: CASSADRSEPQHF
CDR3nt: TGTGCCAGCAGCGCGGACAGGTCTGAGCCCCAGCATTTT

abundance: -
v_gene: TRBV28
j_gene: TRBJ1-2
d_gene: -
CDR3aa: CASSFFAGNYGYTF
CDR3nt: TGTGCCAGCAGTTTTTTTGCCGGTAACTATGGCTACACCTTC

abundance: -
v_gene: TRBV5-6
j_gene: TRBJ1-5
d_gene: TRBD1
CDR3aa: CASSKDGQGSNQPQHF
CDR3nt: TGTGCCAGCAGCAAGGATGGACAGGGGAGCAATCAGCCCCAGCATTTT

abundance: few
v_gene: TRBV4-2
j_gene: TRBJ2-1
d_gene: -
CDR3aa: CASSQDARERVEQFF
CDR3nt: TGTGCCAGCAGCCAAGACGCGAGGGAGCGTGTTGAGCAGTTCTTC

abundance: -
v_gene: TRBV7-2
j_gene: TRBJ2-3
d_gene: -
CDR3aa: CASSLTTVPLDTQYF
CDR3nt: TGTGCCAGCAGCTTAACGACAGTTCCTCTAGATACGCAGTATTTT

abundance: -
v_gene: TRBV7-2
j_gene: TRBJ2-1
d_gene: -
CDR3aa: CASSLFSHNEQFF
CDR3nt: TGTGCCAGCAGCTTATTCTCCCACAATGAGCAGTTCTTC

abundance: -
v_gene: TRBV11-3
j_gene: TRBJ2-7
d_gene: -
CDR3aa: CASSLDLAPSSGEQYF
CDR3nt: TGTGCCAGCAGCTTAGATCTGGCACCCTCATCGGGGGAGCAGTACTTC

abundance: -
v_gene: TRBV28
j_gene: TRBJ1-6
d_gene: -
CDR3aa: CASSLGLQGMGNSPLHF
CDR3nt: TGTGCCAGCAGTTTGGGACTCCAGGGTATGGGGAATTCACCCCTCCACTTT

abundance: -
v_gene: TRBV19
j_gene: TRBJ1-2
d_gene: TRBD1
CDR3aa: CASNQDRGRGYGYTF
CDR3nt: TGTGCCAGTAACCAAGACAGGGGACGGGGCTATGGCTACACCTTC

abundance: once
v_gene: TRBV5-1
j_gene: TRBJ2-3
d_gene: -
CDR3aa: CASSLPKLSATDTQYF
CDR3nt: TGCGCCAGCAGCTTGCCTAAATTAAGCGCCACAGATACGCAGTATTTT

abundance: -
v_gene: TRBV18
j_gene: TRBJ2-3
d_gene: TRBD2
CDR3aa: CASSPASGGGTDTQYF
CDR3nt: TGTGCCAGCTCACCAGCGAGCGGGGGGGGCACAGATACGCAGTATTTT

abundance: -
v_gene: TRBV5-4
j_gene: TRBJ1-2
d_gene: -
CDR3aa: CASSPAPGGYGYTF
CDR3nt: TGTGCCAGCAGCCCGGCCCCGGGGGGCTATGGCTACACCTTC

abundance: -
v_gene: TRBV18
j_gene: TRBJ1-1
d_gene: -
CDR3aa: CASSPQQTDTEAFF
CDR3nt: TGTGCCAGCTCACCACAACAGACGGACACTGAAGCTTTCTTT

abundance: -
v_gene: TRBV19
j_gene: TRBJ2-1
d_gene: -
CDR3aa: CASSTPGTGDEQFF
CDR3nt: TGTGCCAGTAGTACCCCCGGGACGGGGGACGAGCAGTTCTTC

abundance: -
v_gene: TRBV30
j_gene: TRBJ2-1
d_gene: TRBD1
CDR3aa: CAWMAGGYNEQFF
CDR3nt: TGTGCCTGGATGGCAGGGGGTTACAATGAGCAGTTCTTC

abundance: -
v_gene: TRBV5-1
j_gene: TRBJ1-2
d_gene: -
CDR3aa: CASSLEFEGDGYTF
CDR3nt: TGCGCCAGCAGCTTGGAATTTGAGGGGGATGGCTACACCTTC

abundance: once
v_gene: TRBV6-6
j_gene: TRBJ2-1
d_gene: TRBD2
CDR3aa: CASSYSMAGAYNEQFF
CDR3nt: TGTGCCAGCAGTTACTCGATGGCGGGAGCTTACAATGAGCAGTTCTTC

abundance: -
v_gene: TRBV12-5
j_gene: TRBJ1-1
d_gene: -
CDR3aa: CASGPEGAPEAFF
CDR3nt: TGTGCTAGTGGCCCGGAGGGAGCGCCTGAAGCTTTCTTT

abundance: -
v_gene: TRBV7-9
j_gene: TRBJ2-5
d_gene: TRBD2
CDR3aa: CASSLGTSAQETQYF
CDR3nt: TGTGCCAGCAGCTTAGGTACTAGCGCCCAAGAGACCCAGTACTTC